This T cell receptor (beta chain) was sequenced during a study of T cell responses to AZD1222 COVID-19 vaccine. Study-wide results and caveats: Reports say nearly half of spike-specific TCRs go after unmutated variant regions. Dominant CD4 TCR responses targeted spike regions 160-218 and 743-854. Donors were mostly white British, more females; clonal diversity possibly underestimated.

The ends were cut back, 1 base at V and 0 bases at J, with 6 bases in the middle. The CDR3 is made up of 15 amino acids. The germline V gene encodes CDR1 SEHNR and CDR2 FQNEAQ (reference sequence). Profiling relied on immunoSEQ multiplex PCR, and the TCRdb table lists in-frame clones only, not all of them. The listing records more than 110,000 clones. Details on this clone: Antigen: not known.

The TCR originated in an adult in good health. The chain carries TRBV7-9 and TRBJ1-4; unclear D gene. Sequencing input: peripheral blood. The CDR3 here is CASSLDGSTNEKLFF. CDR3 in DNA: TGTGCCAGCAGCTTAGACGGGTCAACTAATGAAAAACTGTTTTTT.